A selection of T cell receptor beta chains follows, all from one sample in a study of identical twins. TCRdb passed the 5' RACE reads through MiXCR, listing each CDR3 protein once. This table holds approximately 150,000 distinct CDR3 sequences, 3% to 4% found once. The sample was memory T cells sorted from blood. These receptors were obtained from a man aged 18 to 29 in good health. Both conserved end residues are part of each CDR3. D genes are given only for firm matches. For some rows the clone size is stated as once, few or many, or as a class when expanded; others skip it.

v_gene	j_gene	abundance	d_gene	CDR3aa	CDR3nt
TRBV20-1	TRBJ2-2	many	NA	CSATWEQTGELFF	TGCAGTGCGACCTGGGAGCAAACCGGGGAGCTGTTTTTT
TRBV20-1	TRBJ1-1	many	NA	CSARTGTNTEAFF	TGCAGTGCTAGAACTGGGACGAACACTGAAGCTTTCTTT
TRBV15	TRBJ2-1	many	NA	CATSRDLSGDNEQFF	TGTGCCACCAGCAGAGATCTTTCAGGGGACAATGAGCAGTTCTTC
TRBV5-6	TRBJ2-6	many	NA	CASSKSGANVLTF	TGTGCCAGCAGCAAATCTGGGGCCAACGTCCTGACTTTC
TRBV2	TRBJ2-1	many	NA	CASRNRATAYNEQFF	TGTGCCAGCAGAAACCGGGCCACCGCCTACAATGAGCAGTTCTTC
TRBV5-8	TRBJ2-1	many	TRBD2	CASSLGLAGPGDEQFF	TGTGCCAGCAGCTTGGGGCTAGCGGGCCCCGGCGATGAGCAGTTCTTC
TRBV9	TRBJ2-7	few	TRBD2	CASSVDPSGGPYEQYF	TGTGCCAGCAGCGTAGATCCAAGCGGGGGACCCTACGAGCAGTACTTC
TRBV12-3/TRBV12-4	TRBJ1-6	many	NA	CASRGARYNSPLHF	TGTGCCAGCAGGGGGGCCCGCTATAATTCACCCCTCCACTTT
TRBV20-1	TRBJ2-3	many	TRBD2	CSASVRLAGHTDTQYF	TGCAGTGCTAGTGTGCGGCTAGCGGGGCACACAGATACGCAGTATTTT
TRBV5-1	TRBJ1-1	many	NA	CASSLETGRRNTEAFF	TGCGCCAGCAGCTTGGAAACGGGACGCCGGAACACTGAAGCTTTCTTT
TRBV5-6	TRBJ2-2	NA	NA	CASSYQPGFTGELFF	TGTGCCAGCAGCTACCAACCGGGGTTCACCGGGGAGCTGTTTTTT
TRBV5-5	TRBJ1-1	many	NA	CASSLDWALGNTEAFF	TGTGCCAGCAGCTTGGATTGGGCGTTGGGGAACACTGAAGCTTTCTTT
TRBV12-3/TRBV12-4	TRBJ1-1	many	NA	CASSLVGVNTEAFF	TGTGCCAGCAGTCTCGTAGGGGTGAACACTGAAGCTTTCTTT
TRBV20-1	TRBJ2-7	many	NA	CSARRDSYEQYF	TGCAGTGCGAGGAGGGACAGCTACGAGCAGTACTTC
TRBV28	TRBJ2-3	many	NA	CASSFSDGRTDTQYF	TGTGCCAGCAGTTTCAGTGATGGCCGCACAGATACGCAGTATTTT
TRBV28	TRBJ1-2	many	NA	CASSSRQDLFAYGYTF	TGTGCCAGCAGTTCCCGACAGGATCTTTTTGCCTATGGCTACACCTTC
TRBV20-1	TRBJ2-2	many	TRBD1	CSARDGQATITGELFF	TGCAGTGCTAGGGACGGACAGGCAACAATCACCGGGGAGCTGTTTTTT
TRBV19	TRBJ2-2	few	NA	CASSIGGGELFF	TGTGCCAGTAGTATTGGCGGCGGGGAGCTGTTTTTT
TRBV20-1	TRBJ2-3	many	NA	CSAGVLSSTQYF	TGCAGTGCTGGGGTCCTATCGTCTACGCAGTATTTT
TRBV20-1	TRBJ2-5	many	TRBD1	CSASRGQQETQYF	TGCAGTGCTAGTAGGGGACAGCAAGAGACCCAGTACTTC
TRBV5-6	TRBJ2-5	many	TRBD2	CASSKPRLAGGIGETQYF	TGTGCCAGCAGCAAACCACGACTAGCGGGAGGTATCGGAGAGACCCAGTACTTC
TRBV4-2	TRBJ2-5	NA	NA	CASSQDGLAQTQYF	TGTGCCAGCAGCCAAGATGGCCTAGCACAGACCCAGTACTTC
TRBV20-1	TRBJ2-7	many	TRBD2	CSAEGRTSGMKGEQYF	TGCAGTGCTGAGGGAAGGACTAGCGGGATGAAGGGCGAGCAGTACTTC
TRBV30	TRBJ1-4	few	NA	CAWRETLREYNEKLFF	TGTGCCTGGAGAGAGACTTTGAGGGAATACAATGAAAAACTGTTTTTT
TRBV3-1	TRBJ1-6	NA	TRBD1	CASSHDGTGNSPLHF	TGTGCCAGCAGCCACGACGGGACAGGGAATTCACCCCTCCACTTT
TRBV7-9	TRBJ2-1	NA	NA	CASSFKGVMNEQFF	TGTGCCAGCAGCTTCAAGGGGGTTATGAATGAGCAGTTCTTC
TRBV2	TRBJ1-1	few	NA	CASSELMNTEAFF	TGTGCCAGCAGTGAATTAATGAACACTGAAGCTTTCTTT
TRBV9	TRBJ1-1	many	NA	CASSVGAAGVNTEAFF	TGTGCCAGCAGCGTAGGAGCGGCAGGAGTAAACACTGAAGCTTTCTTT
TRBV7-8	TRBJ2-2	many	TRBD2	CASTLTSGTPGELFF	TGTGCCAGCACCTTGACTAGCGGGACCCCCGGGGAGCTGTTTTTT